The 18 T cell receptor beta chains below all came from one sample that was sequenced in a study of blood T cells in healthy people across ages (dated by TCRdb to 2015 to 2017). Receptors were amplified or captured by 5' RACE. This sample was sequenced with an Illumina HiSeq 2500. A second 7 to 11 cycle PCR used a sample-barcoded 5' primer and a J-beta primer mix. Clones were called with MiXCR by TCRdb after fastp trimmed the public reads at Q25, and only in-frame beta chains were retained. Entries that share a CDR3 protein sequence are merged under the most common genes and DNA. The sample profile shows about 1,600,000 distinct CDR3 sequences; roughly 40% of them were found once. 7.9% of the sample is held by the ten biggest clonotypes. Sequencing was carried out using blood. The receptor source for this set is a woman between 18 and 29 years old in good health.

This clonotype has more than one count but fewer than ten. CDR3 nucleotides: TGTGCCATCAGTGATGGCCTGGGGGATTCACCCCTCCACTTT. This gives the protein CAISDGLGDSPLHF. The V call is TRBV10-3, the J call TRBJ1-6, with a tentative D call TRBD1 (5 bases). The CDR3 runs 14 residues. Trimming took off 3 bases at V and 8 bases at J, with 11 bases between the two ends. Per the germline V gene, CDR1 is ENHRY and CDR2 is SYGVKD.

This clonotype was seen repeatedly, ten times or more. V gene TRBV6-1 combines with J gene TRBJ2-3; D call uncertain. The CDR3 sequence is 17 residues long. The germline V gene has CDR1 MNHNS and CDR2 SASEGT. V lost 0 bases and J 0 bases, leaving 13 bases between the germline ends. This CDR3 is CASSEATRFSSTDTQYF. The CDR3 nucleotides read TGTGCCAGCAGTGAAGCAACCCGGTTCTCTAGCACAGATACGCAGTATTTT.

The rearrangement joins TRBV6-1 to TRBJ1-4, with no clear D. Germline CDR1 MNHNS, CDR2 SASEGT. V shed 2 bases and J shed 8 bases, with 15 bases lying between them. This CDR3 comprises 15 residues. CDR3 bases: TGTGCCAGCAGTGAACTCGCGGTACAAGGGGAAAAACTGTTTTTT. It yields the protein CASSELAVQGEKLFF.

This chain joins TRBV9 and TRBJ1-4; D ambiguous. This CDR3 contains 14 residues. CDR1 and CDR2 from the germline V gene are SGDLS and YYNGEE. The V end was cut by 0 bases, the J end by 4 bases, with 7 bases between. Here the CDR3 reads CASSVGGINEKLFF. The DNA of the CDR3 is TGTGCCAGCAGCGTAGGAGGGATTAATGAAAAACTGTTTTTT.

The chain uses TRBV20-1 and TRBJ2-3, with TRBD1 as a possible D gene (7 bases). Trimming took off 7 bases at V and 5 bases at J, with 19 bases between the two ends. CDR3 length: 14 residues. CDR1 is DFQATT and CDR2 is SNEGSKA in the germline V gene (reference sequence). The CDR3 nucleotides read TGCAGTGGCACAACAGGGGCCGGGGGAGATACGCAGTATTTT. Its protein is CSGTTGAGGDTQYF.

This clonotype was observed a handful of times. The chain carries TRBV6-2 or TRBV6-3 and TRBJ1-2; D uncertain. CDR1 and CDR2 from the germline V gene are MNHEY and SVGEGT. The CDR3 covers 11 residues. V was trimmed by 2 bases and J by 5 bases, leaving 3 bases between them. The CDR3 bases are TGTGCCAGCAGTTACGAGTATGGCTACACCTTC. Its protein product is CASSYEYGYTF.

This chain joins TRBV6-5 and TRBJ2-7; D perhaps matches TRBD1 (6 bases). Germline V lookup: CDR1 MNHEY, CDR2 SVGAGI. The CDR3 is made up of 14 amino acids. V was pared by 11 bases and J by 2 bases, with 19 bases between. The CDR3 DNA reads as TGTGCCGCCCAGAGTCCCGGACAGCCCTACGAGCAGTACTTC. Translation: CAAQSPGQPYEQYF.

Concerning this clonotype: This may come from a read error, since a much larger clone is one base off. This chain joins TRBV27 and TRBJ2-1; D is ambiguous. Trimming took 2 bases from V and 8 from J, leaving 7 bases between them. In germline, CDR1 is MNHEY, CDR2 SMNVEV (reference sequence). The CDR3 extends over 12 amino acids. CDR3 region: CASSLGFHEQFF. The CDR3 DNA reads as TGTGCCAGCAGTTTAGGTTTCCATGAGCAGTTCTTC.

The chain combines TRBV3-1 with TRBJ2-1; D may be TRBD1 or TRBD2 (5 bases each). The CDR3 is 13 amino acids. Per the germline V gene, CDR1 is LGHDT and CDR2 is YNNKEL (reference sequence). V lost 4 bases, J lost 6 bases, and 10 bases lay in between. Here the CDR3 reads CASSPPGTNEQFF. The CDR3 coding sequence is TGTGCCAGCAGCCCGCCAGGGACCAATGAGCAGTTCTTC.

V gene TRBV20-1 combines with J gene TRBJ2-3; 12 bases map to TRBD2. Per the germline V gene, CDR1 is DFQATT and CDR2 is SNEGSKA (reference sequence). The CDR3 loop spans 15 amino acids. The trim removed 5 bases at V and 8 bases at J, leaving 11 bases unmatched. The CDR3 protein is CSALPLGLAGSTQYF. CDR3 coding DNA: TGCAGTGCTCTCCCCTTGGGACTAGCGGGTAGTACGCAGTATTTT.

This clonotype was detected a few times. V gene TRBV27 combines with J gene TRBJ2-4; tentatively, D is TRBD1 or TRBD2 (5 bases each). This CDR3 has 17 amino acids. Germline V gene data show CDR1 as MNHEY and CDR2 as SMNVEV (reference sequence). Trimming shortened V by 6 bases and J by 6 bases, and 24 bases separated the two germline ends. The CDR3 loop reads CASREIPVWGTANIQYF. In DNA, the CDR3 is TGTGCCAGCAGAGAAATCCCGGTTTGGGGGACCGCAAACATTCAGTACTTC.

The CDR3 loop reads CASSVDVGGTRYNEQFF. CDR3 DNA sequence: TGTGCCAGCAGCGTAGATGTGGGCGGGACAAGGTACAATGAGCAGTTCTTC. The J gene is TRBJ2-1, the V gene TRBV9; D may match TRBD1 or TRBD2 (6 bases each). CDR3 length: 17 amino acids. V was cut by 0 bases and J by 4 bases, with 17 bases left in between. Germline V gene sequence: CDR1 SGDLS, CDR2 YYNGEE.

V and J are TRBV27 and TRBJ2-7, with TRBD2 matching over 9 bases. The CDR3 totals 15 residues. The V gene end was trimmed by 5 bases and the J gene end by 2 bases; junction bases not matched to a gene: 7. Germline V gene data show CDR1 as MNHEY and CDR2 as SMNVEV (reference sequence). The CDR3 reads CASSTGTSYTYEQYF. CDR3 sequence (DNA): TGTGCCAGCAGTACAGGGACTAGCTATACCTACGAGCAGTACTTC.

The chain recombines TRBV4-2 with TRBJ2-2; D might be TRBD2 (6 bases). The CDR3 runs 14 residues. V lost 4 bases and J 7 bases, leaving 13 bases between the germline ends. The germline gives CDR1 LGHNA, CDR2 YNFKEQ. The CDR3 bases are TGTGCCAGCAGCCTACGGCGGGAAGACGGGGAGCTGTTTTTT. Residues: CASSLRREDGELFF.

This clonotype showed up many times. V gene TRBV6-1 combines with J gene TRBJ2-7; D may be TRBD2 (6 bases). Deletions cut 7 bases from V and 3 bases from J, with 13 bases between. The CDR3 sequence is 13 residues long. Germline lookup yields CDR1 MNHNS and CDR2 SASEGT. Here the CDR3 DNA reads TGTGCCAGCAAGTTGGCGGGACTCTACGAGCAGTACTTC. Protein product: CASKLAGLYEQYF.

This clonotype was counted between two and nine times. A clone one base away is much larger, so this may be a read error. CDR3 sequence (DNA): TGTGCCAGCAGCTTAGGCAGGGACGAGACCCAGTACTTC. Its protein is CASSLGRDETQYF. The chain has TRBV7-2 and TRBJ2-5; D is possibly TRBD1 or TRBD2 (5 bases each). Germline V CDR1 and CDR2: SGHTA, FQGNSA. Trimming took 1 base from V and 5 from J, leaving 8 bases between them. CDR3 length: 13 amino acids.

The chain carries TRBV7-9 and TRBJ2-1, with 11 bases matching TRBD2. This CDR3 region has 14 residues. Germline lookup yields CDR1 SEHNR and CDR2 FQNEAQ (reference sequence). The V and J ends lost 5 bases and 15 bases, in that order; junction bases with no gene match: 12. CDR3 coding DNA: TGTGCCAGCAGCCCCGCGACTAGCGGGAACTTGGGGTTCTTC. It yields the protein CASSPATSGNLGFF. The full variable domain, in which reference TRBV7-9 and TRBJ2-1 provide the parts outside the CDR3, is DTGVSQNPRHKITKRGQNVTFRCDPISEHNRLYWYRQTLGQGPEFLTYFQNEAQLEKSRLLSDRFSAERPKGSFSTLEIQRTEQGDSAMYLCASSPATSGNLGFFGPGTRLTVL.

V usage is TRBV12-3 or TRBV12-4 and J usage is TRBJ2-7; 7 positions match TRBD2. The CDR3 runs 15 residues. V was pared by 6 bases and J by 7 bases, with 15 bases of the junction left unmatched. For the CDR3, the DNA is TGTGCCAGCAGCCCTCCCGGGACTACCTACAATGAGCAGTACTTC. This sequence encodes CASSPPGTTYNEQYF.